This entry is about one T cell receptor (beta chain). Its antigen is unidentified. The entry originates in a study of T cells in Graves' hyperthyroidism and ophthalmopathy. PBMCs were collected from an approximately 9.5 ml volume of fresh peripheral blood. The CDR3 regions of TCR beta were amplified from RNA transcripts. The HTBI primer set was used in a first-round RT-PCR of the TCR CDR3. TCRdb re-called the multiplex PCR reads through MiXCR, storing one row per CDR3 protein. This repertoire shows about 410,000 distinct CDR3 sequences, under 15% found once; its top ten account for about 13%. Study-wide results and caveats: Ophthalmopathy got predicted by the model a median about 6.7 months before its onset. A model of 13 V-J pairs discriminated ophthalmopathy from stable hyperthyroidism.

This TCR came from a young man with Graves' ophthalmopathy. Sequencing input: blood.

CDR3 DNA sequence: TGTGCCACCGGACAGGGCTACGAGCAGTACTTC. Its protein is CATGQGYEQYF. V and J are TRBV19 and TRBJ2-7, with TRBD1 matching over 8 bases. This CDR3 comprises 11 residues. Trimming removed 10 bases from V and 3 bases from J; junction bases left unmatched: 2. Germline assignment: CDR1 LNHDA and CDR2 SQIVND (reference sequence). The full variable domain, rest sourced from reference TRBV19 and TRBJ2-7, is DGGITQSPKYLFRKEGQNVTLSCEQNLNHDAMYWYRQDPGQGLRLIYYSQIVNDFQKGDIAEGYSVSREKKESFPLTVTSAQKNPTAFYLCATGQGYEQYFGPGTRLTVT.